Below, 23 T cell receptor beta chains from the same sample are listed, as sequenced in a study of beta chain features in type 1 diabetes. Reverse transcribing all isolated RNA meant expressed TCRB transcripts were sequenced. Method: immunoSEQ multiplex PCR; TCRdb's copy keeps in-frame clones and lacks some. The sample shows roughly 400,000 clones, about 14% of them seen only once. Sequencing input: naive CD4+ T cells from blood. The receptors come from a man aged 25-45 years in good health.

The CDR3 loop is CASSQGRKNTEAFF. The CDR3 DNA sequence: TGTGCCAGCAGCCAGGGACGGAAGAACACTGAAGCTTTCTTT. This rearrangement joins TRBV7-9 to TRBJ1-1; TRBD1 is a possible D gene (5 bases). Per the germline V gene, CDR1 is SEHNR and CDR2 is FQNEAQ (reference sequence). V lost 5 bases to trimming and J lost 1 base, with 11 bases between them. The CDR3 length is 14 residues.

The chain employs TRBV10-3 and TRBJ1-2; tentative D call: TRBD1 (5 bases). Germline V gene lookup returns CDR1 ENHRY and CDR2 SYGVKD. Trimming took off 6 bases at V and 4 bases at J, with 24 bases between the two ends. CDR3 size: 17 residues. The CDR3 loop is CAIRYDIDRPEGYGYTF. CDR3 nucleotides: TGTGCCATCAGGTACGACATAGACAGACCTGAAGGCTATGGCTACACCTTC.

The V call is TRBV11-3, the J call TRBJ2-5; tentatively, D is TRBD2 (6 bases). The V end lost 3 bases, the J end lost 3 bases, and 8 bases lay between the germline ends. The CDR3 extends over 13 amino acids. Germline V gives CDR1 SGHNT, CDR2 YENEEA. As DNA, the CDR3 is TGTGCCAGCAGCTTGGGACTGGAAGAGACCCAGTACTTC. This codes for CASSLGLEETQYF.

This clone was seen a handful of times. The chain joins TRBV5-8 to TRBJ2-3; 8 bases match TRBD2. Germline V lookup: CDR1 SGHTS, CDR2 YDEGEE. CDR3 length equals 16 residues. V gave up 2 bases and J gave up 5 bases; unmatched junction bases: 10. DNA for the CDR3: TGTGCCAGCAGCTTCCTGAGCGGGAGTGGGGTAGATACGCAGTATTTT. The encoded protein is CASSFLSGSGVDTQYF.

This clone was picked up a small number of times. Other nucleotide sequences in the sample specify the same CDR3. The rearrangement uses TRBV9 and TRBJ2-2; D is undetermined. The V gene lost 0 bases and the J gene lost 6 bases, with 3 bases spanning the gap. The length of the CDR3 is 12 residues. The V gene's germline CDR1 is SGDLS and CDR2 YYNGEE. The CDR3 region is CASSVGSGELFF. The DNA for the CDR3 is TGTGCCAGCAGCGTAGGCTCCGGGGAGCTGTTTTTT.

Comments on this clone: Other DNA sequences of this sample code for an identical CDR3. DNA of the CDR3: TGTGCCACCAGCAGAGACCCAACCGGGGAGCTGTTTTTT. This encodes CATSRDPTGELFF. The chain recombines TRBV15 with TRBJ2-2, with D uncertain. Trimming left V 0 bases short and J 5 bases short, with 4 bases between. The germline V gene encodes CDR1 LNHNV and CDR2 YYDKDF (reference sequence). This CDR3 contains 13 residues.

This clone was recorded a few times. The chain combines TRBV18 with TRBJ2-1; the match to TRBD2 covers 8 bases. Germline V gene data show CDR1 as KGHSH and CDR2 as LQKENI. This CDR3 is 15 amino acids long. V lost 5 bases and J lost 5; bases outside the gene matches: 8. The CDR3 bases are TGTGCCAGCTCAGCGACCGGGAGGGCCAACAATGAGCAGTTCTTC. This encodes CASSATGRANNEQFF.

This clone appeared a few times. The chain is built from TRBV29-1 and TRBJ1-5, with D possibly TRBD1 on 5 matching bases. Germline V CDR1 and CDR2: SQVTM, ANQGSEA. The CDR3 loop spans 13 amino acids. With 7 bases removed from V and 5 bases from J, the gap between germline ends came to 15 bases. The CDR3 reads CSAIFGAYQPQHF. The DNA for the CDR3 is TGCAGCGCCATATTCGGGGCGTATCAGCCCCAGCATTTT.

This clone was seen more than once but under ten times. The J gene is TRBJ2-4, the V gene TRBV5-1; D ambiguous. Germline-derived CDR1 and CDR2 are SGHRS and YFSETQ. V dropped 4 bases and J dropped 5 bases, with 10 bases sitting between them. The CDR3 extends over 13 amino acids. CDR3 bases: TGCGCCAGCAGCGTCTCCAAGGAAAACATTCAGTACTTC. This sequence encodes CASSVSKENIQYF.

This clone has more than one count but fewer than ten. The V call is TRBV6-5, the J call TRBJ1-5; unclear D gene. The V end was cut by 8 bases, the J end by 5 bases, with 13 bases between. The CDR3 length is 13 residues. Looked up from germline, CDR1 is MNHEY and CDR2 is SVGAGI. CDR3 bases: TGTGCCAGCGGGAGGGAACGGGATCAGCCCCAGCATTTT. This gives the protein CASGRERDQPQHF.

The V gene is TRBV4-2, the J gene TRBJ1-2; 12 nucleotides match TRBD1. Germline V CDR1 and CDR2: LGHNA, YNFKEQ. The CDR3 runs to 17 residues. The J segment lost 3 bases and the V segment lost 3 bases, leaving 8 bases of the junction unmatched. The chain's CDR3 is CASSQPGTGGADYGYTF. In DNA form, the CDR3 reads TGTGCCAGCAGCCAGCCCGGGACAGGGGGCGCCGACTATGGCTACACCTTC.

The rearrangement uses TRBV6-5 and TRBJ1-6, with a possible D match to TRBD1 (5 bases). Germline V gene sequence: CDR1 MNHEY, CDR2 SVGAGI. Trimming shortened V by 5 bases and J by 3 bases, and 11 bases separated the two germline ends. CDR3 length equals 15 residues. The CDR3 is CASSRGELYNSPLHF. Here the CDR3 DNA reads TGTGCCAGCAGTAGGGGTGAACTCTATAATTCACCCCTCCACTTT.

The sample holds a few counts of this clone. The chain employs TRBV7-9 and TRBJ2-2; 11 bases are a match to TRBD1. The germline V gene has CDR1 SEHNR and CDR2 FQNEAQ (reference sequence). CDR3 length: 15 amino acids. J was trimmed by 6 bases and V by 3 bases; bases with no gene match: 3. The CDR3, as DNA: TGTGCCAGCAGCTTCGGACAGGGGGCCTCCGGGGAGCTGTTTTTT. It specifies CASSFGQGASGELFF.

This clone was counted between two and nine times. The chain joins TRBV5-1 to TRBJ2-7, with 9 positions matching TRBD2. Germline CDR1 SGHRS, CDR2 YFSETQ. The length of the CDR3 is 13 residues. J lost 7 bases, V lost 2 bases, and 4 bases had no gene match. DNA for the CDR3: TGCGCCAGCAGCTTAGCGGGAGGAGCAGAGCAGTACGTC. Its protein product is CASSLAGGAEQYV.

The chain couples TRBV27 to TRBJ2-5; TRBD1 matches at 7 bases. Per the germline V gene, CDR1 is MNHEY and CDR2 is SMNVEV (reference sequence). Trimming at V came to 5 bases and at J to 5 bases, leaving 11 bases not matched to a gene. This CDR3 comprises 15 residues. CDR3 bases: TGTGCCAGCAGTGGAGACAGGGACAAGGGGGAGACCCAGTACTTC. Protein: CASSGDRDKGETQYF.

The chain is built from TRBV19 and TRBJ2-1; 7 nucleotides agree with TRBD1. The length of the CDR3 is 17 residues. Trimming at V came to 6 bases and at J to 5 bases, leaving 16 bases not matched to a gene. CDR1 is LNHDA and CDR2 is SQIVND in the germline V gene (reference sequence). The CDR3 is CASSHLLTGIGDNEQFF. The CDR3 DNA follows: TGTGCCAGTAGCCATTTACTGACAGGGATCGGAGACAATGAGCAGTTCTTC.

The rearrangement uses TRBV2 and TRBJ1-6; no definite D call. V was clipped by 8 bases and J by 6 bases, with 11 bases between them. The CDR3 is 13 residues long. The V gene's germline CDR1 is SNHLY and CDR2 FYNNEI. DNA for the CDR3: TGTGCCAGCTTAGAGACCCTTAATTCACCCCTCCACTTT. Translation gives CASLETLNSPLHF.

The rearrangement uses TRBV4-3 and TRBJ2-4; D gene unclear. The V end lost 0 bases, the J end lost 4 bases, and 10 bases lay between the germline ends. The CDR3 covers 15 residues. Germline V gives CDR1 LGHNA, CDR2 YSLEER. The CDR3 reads CASSQDLTMKNIQYF. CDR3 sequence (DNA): TGCGCCAGCAGCCAAGATCTGACCATGAAAAACATTCAGTACTTC.

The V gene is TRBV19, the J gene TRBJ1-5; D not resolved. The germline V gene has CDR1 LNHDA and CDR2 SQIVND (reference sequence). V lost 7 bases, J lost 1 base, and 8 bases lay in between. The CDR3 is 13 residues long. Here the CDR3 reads CASTLGSNQPQHF. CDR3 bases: TGTGCCAGTACCCTGGGGAGCAATCAGCCCCAGCATTTT.

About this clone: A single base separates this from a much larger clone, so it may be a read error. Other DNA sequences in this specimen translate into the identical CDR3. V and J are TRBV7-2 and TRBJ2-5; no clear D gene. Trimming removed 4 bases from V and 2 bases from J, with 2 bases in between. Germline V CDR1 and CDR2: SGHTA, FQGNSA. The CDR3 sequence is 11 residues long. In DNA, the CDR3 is TGTGCCAGCAGCTCTCAAGAGACCCAGTACTTC. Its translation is CASSSQETQYF.

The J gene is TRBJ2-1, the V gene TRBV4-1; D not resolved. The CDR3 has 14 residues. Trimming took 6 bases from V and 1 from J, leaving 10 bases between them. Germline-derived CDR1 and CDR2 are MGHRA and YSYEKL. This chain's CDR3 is CASRGSYSYNEQFF. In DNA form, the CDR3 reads TGCGCCAGCAGGGGCAGCTATTCCTACAATGAGCAGTTCTTC.

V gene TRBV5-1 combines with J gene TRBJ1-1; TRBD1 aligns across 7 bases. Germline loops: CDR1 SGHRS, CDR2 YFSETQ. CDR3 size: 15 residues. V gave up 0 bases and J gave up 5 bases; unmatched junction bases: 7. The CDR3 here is CASSLVRGLRTEAFF. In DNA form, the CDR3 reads TGCGCCAGCAGCTTGGTAAGGGGGCTGAGAACTGAAGCTTTCTTT.

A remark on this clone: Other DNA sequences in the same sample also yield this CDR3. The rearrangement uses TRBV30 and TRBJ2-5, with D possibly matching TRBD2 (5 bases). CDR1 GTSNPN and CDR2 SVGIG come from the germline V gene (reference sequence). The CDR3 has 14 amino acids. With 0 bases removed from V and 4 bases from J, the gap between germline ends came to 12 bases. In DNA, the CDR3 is TGTGCCTGGAGTGTACGGTTGGCGGGAGAGACCCAGTACTTC. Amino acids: CAWSVRLAGETQYF.